What follows are 13 T cell receptor beta chains derived from one specimen sequenced in a study of CD8 T cells in ankylosing spondylitis. TCRdb ran MiXCR on the 5' RACE reads and lists one entry per CDR3 protein. The data hold over 110,000 distinct CDR3 sequences, with roughly 8% observed a single time. The specimen sequenced was synovial fluid, either unsorted or a sorted T cell fraction (not recorded which). The receptors were gathered from a male donor with ankylosing spondylitis.

The chain uses TRBV20-1 and TRBJ1-2, with 7 bases that match TRBD1. Germline V gives CDR1 DFQATT, CDR2 SNEGSKA (reference sequence). The CDR3 extends over 13 amino acids. V dropped 4 bases and J dropped 1; count of bases not matched to a gene: 3. The DNA of the CDR3 is TGCAGTGCTACCGGGACAGTTAACTATGGCTACACCTTC. It is translated as CSATGTVNYGYTF.

This clonotype was counted only a few times. CDR3 residues: CATSTPGAPFEQYF. CDR3 in DNA: TGTGCCACCAGTACCCCCGGGGCTCCCTTCGAGCAGTACTTC. The chain couples TRBV24-1 to TRBJ2-7; D could derive from TRBD1 or TRBD2 (5 bases each). This CDR3 region has 14 residues. Deletions cut 6 bases from V and 6 bases from J, with 17 bases between. Germline CDR1 KGHDR, CDR2 SFDVKD.

The chain links TRBV20-1 to TRBJ2-5; no clear D gene. CDR3 length: 13 amino acids. Germline CDR1 reads DFQATT; CDR2 reads SNEGSKA (reference sequence). Trimming shortened V by 1 base and J by 3 bases, and 9 bases separated the two germline ends. For the CDR3, the DNA is TGCAGTGCTAGAGCCGACAAAAAAGAGACCCAGTACTTC. Translating it yields CSARADKKETQYF.

CDR3 coding DNA: TGTGCCAGCAGCTTGGGGGGGAGCGCGCAGTATTTT. It specifies CASSLGGSAQYF. J is TRBJ2-3 and V is TRBV5-6; perhaps D is TRBD1 or TRBD2 (5 bases each). In germline, CDR1 is SGHDT, CDR2 YYEEEE. V was cut by 0 bases and J by 10 bases, with 9 bases left in between. The CDR3 is 12 residues long.

This clonotype has a count of ten or more. The chain employs TRBV27 and TRBJ1-5, with TRBD1 as a possible D gene (6 bases). The germline V and J ends were trimmed by 2 bases and 4 bases, with 9 bases remaining between them. The CDR3 spans 14 residues. CDR1 and CDR2 (germline): MNHEY, SMNVEV (reference sequence). The CDR3 DNA is TGTGCCAGCAGTTTAAACAGGGCAAATCAGCCCCAGCATTTT. Translation: CASSLNRANQPQHF.

This clonotype was seen more than once but under ten times. The V gene is TRBV11-2, the J gene TRBJ2-7; D remains unclear. The CDR3 has 12 amino acids. The V end lost 5 bases, the J end lost 3 bases, and 8 bases lay between the germline ends. Germline V gene data show CDR1 as SGHAT and CDR2 as FQNNGV. The CDR3 nucleotides read TGTGCCAGCAGCGAACAAAACTACGAGCAGTACTTC. Translation: CASSEQNYEQYF.

In this sample, this clonotype turned up a few times. This chain connects TRBV28 to TRBJ2-5; TRBD2 agrees at 8 bases. The CDR3 is made up of 15 amino acids. Germline V CDR1 and CDR2: MDHEN, SYDVKM. The trim removed 6 bases at V and 5 bases at J, leaving 11 bases unmatched. The DNA of the CDR3 is TGTGCCAGCAGGGGGGCCGGGGGGGCACGGGAGACCCAGTACTTC. It is translated as CASRGAGGARETQYF.

The table lists this clonotype with many counts. J is TRBJ2-7 and V is TRBV5-1; D not resolved. V lost 1 base and J lost 3, with 5 bases in between. Germline V gene data show CDR1 as SGHRS and CDR2 as YFSETQ. The CDR3 runs to 12 residues. The CDR3 region has the DNA TGCGCCAGCAGCTTGATTGGCTACGAGCAGTACTTC. The encoded protein is CASSLIGYEQYF.

The gene calls are TRBV6-1 and TRBJ1-5; no reliable D call. The V end was cut by 8 bases, the J end by 2 bases, with 10 bases between. The CDR3 contains 13 residues. Germline V gene sequence: CDR1 MNHNS, CDR2 SASEGT. As DNA, the CDR3 is TGTGCCAGCCGGGTTGGGGGCAATCAGCCCCAGCATTTT. This sequence encodes CASRVGGNQPQHF.

This clonotype was recorded many times. The V call is TRBV29-1, the J call TRBJ2-1; 9 bases are a match to TRBD2. The CDR3 runs to 14 residues. V was clipped by 7 bases and J by 12 bases; unmatched bases: 16. In germline, CDR1 is SQVTM, CDR2 ANQGSEA. CDR3 protein: CSAVPHAGGGRQFF. The CDR3 nucleotides read TGCAGCGCTGTCCCTCACGCGGGAGGGGGCCGGCAGTTCTTC.

This clonotype occurred many times. V is TRBV29-1 and J is TRBJ2-3, with 8 bases that match TRBD2. The trim removed 8 bases at V and 4 bases at J, leaving 5 bases unmatched. Germline assignment: CDR1 SQVTM and CDR2 ANQGSEA. The CDR3 is 12 amino acids. The CDR3 spells CSKREQSDTQYF. The CDR3 nucleotides are TGCAGCAAGCGGGAGCAGTCAGATACGCAGTATTTT.

This clonotype has ten or more counts. The rearrangement uses TRBV7-2 and TRBJ2-2, with D possibly TRBD1 on 5 matching bases. This CDR3 comprises 15 residues. V dropped 1 base and J dropped 1 base, with 7 bases sitting between them. In germline, CDR1 is SGHTA, CDR2 FQGNSA. The CDR3 here is CASSLVTGNTGELFF. Here the CDR3 DNA reads TGTGCCAGCAGCTTAGTAACAGGGAACACCGGGGAGCTGTTTTTT.

The table lists this clonotype with many counts. The V gene is TRBV20-1, the J gene TRBJ2-3, with a tentative D call TRBD1 (5 bases). Germline V gene data show CDR1 as DFQATT and CDR2 as SNEGSKA (reference sequence). V lost 2 bases, J lost 4 bases, and 13 bases lay in between. The CDR3 is 14 residues long. CDR3 DNA sequence: TGCAGTGCTAGAATTACGCCCAGGGCAGATACGCAGTATTTT. Amino acid sequence: CSARITPRADTQYF.